The clone carrying this T cell receptor beta chain was seen a handful of times. Its antigen is not known. The CDR3 sequence is 15 residues long. V was clipped by 4 bases and J by 2 bases, with 12 bases between them. Germline V gene lookup returns CDR1 ENHRY and CDR2 SYGVKD. This sample stems from a study of cytomegalovirus exposure and HLA in healthy donors. About the study: Both the 120 validation repertoires and the roughly 700 first-cohort repertoires used the same platform, as reported by a later analysis. Study-level points and caveats: The classifier, whose performance was assessed in both the original and validation cohorts, reportedly diagnosed cytomegalovirus status with high specificity and sensitivity. The study found most TCR sequences rare, yet found some public TCRs in many donors. Cytomegalovirus association was listed for 164 TCR beta chains.

Profiled with immunoSEQ multiplex PCR; TCRdb holds only in-frame clones, not every one. This table has some 130,000 clones, just under 85% appearing once. This receptor was obtained from a man aged 25-40 years in good health and CMV-seropositive. Sequenced material: PBMCs. The V gene is TRBV10-3, the J gene TRBJ2-1; tentatively, D is TRBD2 (6 bases). CDR3 sequence (DNA): TGTGCCATCAGTGCCGGGACTGACCCCTACAATGAGCAGTTCTTC. Translating gives CAISAGTDPYNEQFF.